One and the same sample provided the 19 T cell receptor beta chains below, sequenced in a study of beta chain features in type 1 diabetes. The authors reverse transcribed all of the isolated RNA, so sequencing captured expressed TCRB transcripts. The table came from immunoSEQ multiplex PCR; TCRdb's copy has only in-frame clones and leaves some out. The table has 70,000 to 95,000 clones, 25% to 35% seen once; the top ten hold 0.4% to 0.45%. The sequenced sample was stem cell memory CD4+ T cells from blood. The receptor source for this set is a woman aged 18-29 years in good health.

V is TRBV2 and J is TRBJ2-6; perhaps TRBD1 as D (6 bases). The V and J ends lost 4 bases and 3 bases respectively, with 13 bases between them. This CDR3 contains 16 residues. CDR1 and CDR2 (germline): SNHLY, FYNNEI. For the CDR3, the DNA is TGTGCCAGCAGTGCCAACAGGGCCCGTGGGGCCAACGTCCTGACTTTC. Its protein is CASSANRARGANVLTF.

This chain links TRBV7-2 with TRBJ1-2; TRBD1 matches at 9 bases. The CDR3 spans 14 residues. After removal of 5 bases from V and 5 bases from J, the junction contained 6 bases not matched to a gene. Germline V lookup: CDR1 SGHTA, CDR2 FQGNSA. The CDR3 loop is CASSTYGTGYGYTF. Written as DNA, the CDR3 is TGTGCCAGCAGCACCTACGGGACAGGGTATGGCTACACCTTC. The full variable domain, with the rest looked up from reference TRBV7-2 and TRBJ1-2, is GAGVSQSPSNKVTEKGKDVELRCDPISGHTALYWYRQSLGQGLEFLIYFQGNSAPDKSGLPSDRFSAERTGGSVSTLTIQRTQQEDSAVYLCASSTYGTGYGYTFGSGTRLTVV.

The chain has TRBV11-2 and TRBJ2-5; D not resolved. Trimming shortened V by 2 bases and J by 5 bases, and 6 bases separated the two germline ends. The CDR3 loop spans 12 amino acids. The V gene's germline CDR1 is SGHAT and CDR2 FQNNGV. The CDR3 here is CASSLSSETQYF. CDR3 DNA: TGTGCCAGCAGCTTATCCTCGGAGACCCAGTACTTC.

In this sample, this clone turned up a few times. The J gene is TRBJ1-1, the V gene TRBV29-1; D is perhaps TRBD1 (5 bases). V was shortened by 6 bases and J by 5 bases, with 16 bases between the two germline ends. This CDR3 has 13 residues. Germline V gene lookup returns CDR1 SQVTM and CDR2 ANQGSEA. The CDR3 region is CSVLDSRGTEAFF. The CDR3 region has the DNA TGCAGCGTCCTCGACAGTCGTGGGACTGAAGCTTTCTTT.

This clone was seen a few times. The chain links TRBV6-6 to TRBJ2-1; 9 bases fit TRBD2. The CDR3 extends over 12 amino acids. J lost 7 bases, V lost 8 bases, and 3 bases had no gene match. The germline V gene encodes CDR1 MNHNY and CDR2 SVGAGI (reference sequence). The CDR3 loop is CASSAGGNEQFF. CDR3 DNA: TGTGCCAGCTCTGCGGGGGGGAATGAGCAGTTCTTC.

This clone was recorded only once. The chain is built from TRBV5-8 and TRBJ2-3; TRBD2 might be the D (7 bases). V lost 3 bases to trimming and J lost 4 bases, with 18 bases between them. Germline CDR1 is SGHTS and CDR2 is YDEGEE. CDR3 length: 16 residues. The CDR3 region is CASSWGGGVSADTQYF. CDR3 nucleotides: TGTGCCAGCAGCTGGGGGGGCGGGGTAAGCGCAGATACGCAGTATTTT.

The V and J genes are TRBV7-9 and TRBJ1-5; D may be TRBD1 (5 bases). The CDR3 runs to 15 residues. Looked up from germline, CDR1 is SEHNR and CDR2 is FQNEAQ (reference sequence). V dropped 5 bases and J dropped 7 bases, with 18 bases sitting between them. The DNA of the CDR3 is TGTGCCAGCAGCACCTCGGCGGGGGAAAGGCAGCCCCAGCATTTT. Amino acid sequence: CASSTSAGERQPQHF.

This chain joins TRBV15 and TRBJ1-2, with D possibly TRBD1 on 5 matching bases. CDR1 is LNHNV, CDR2 YYDKDF, per germline (reference sequence). The CDR3 has 12 amino acids. Trimming shortened V by 1 base and J by 7 bases, and 7 bases separated the two germline ends. CDR3 region: CATSRVGGGYTF. The CDR3 coding sequence is TGTGCCACCAGCAGAGTGGGGGGTGGCTACACCTTC.

V gene TRBV11-1 combines with J gene TRBJ2-1; the D gene is possibly TRBD2 (5 bases). Trimming shortened V by 5 bases and J by 0 bases, and 17 bases separated the two germline ends. Looked up from germline, CDR1 is SGHAT and CDR2 is FQDESV (reference sequence). The CDR3 length is 17 residues. The CDR3 sequence: CASSPSSAWSSYNEQFF. The DNA for the CDR3 is TGTGCCAGCAGCCCAAGTAGCGCCTGGAGCTCCTACAATGAGCAGTTCTTC.

V and J are TRBV11-2 and TRBJ2-7, with 10 positions matching TRBD2. The germline gives CDR1 SGHAT, CDR2 FQNNGV. The CDR3 has 14 residues. V was clipped by 5 bases and J by 9 bases; unmatched bases: 10. CDR3 sequence (DNA): TGTGCCAGCAGCCAAATAGCGGGGGGCCCCGCGCAGTACTTC. It encodes CASSQIAGGPAQYF.

The chain couples TRBV7-2 to TRBJ2-3; D may be TRBD1 (5 bases). The germline gives CDR1 SGHTA, CDR2 FQGNSA. Trimming pared 1 base from V and 4 bases from J, leaving 12 bases between. The CDR3 is 15 residues long. This chain's CDR3 is CASSLVVRAADTQYF. CDR3 bases: TGTGCCAGCAGCTTAGTTGTCAGGGCGGCAGATACGCAGTATTTT. The whole variable domain, filled in from reference TRBV7-2 and TRBJ2-3, reads GAGVSQSPSNKVTEKGKDVELRCDPISGHTALYWYRQSLGQGLEFLIYFQGNSAPDKSGLPSDRFSAERTGGSVSTLTIQRTQQEDSAVYLCASSLVVRAADTQYFGPGTRLTVL.

The sample holds a few counts of this clone. This chain joins TRBV4-2 and TRBJ2-2; TRBD2 matches at 11 bases. Per the germline V gene, CDR1 is LGHNA and CDR2 is YNFKEQ. Trimming cost V 0 bases and J 13 bases; bases outside gene matches: 10. This CDR3 region has 16 residues. CDR3 nucleotides: TGTGCCAGCAGCCAAGAATCACTAGCGGGAGCAGGGTGGCTGTTTTTT. This gives the protein CASSQESLAGAGWLFF.

This clone was detected a few times. The chain is built from TRBV5-1 and TRBJ2-5; 7 bases map to TRBD2. J lost 5 bases, V lost 4 bases, and 8 bases had no gene match. Germline V gene lookup returns CDR1 SGHRS and CDR2 YFSETQ. The CDR3 contains 14 residues. CDR3: CASSGQELAETQYF. The CDR3 DNA follows: TGCGCCAGCAGCGGGCAGGAACTAGCGGAGACCCAGTACTTC.

The rearrangement links TRBV11-2 to TRBJ2-1, with D possibly being TRBD2 (5 bases). V gave up 3 bases and J gave up 3 bases, with 12 bases separating them. Germline V gene lookup returns CDR1 SGHAT and CDR2 FQNNGV. The CDR3 is made up of 15 amino acids. The CDR3 DNA reads as TGTGCCAGCAGCTTGGGGAGCGGACTCTACAATGAGCAGTTCTTC. Translated, it gives CASSLGSGLYNEQFF.

The rearrangement links TRBV5-4 to TRBJ2-7, with D possibly being TRBD2 (6 bases). The CDR3 covers 16 residues. V shed 0 bases and J shed 2 bases, with 15 bases lying between them. Germline CDR1 reads SGHNT; CDR2 reads YYREEE (reference sequence). CDR3: CASSLGGTGETYEQYF. The DNA of the CDR3 is TGTGCCAGCAGCTTGGGCGGGACTGGGGAGACCTACGAGCAGTACTTC.

This clone has just a few counts. The gene calls are TRBV11-2 and TRBJ1-2, with 7 positions matching TRBD1. From germline, CDR1 is SGHAT and CDR2 FQNNGV. The CDR3 spans 15 residues. V was pared by 5 bases and J by 3 bases, with 9 bases of the junction left unmatched. The CDR3 DNA follows: TGTGCCAGCAGCAAAGATAGAGGGACAGACTATGGCTACACCTTC. This gives the protein CASSKDRGTDYGYTF.

CDR3: CASSLQTGGATEAFF. CDR3 in DNA: TGTGCCAGCAGCCTCCAGACAGGGGGCGCAACTGAAGCTTTCTTT. The chain has TRBV7-2 and TRBJ1-1, with 10 positions matching TRBD1. Germline V gives CDR1 SGHTA, CDR2 FQGNSA. The CDR3 is 15 residues long. V shed 5 bases and J 5 bases; nucleotides not matched to a gene: 8.

This CDR3 reads CASSLLSGEAYNEQFF. In nucleotides, the CDR3 is TGCGCCAGCAGCTTACTTAGCGGCGAGGCCTACAATGAGCAGTTCTTC. The chain is built from TRBV5-1 and TRBJ2-1, with a possible D match to TRBD2 (6 bases). V lost 2 bases and J 2 bases, leaving 14 bases between the germline ends. Germline loops: CDR1 SGHRS, CDR2 YFSETQ. The CDR3 loop spans 16 amino acids.

Ten or more counts support this clone. The chain couples TRBV7-2 to TRBJ2-1; D might be TRBD1 (5 bases). From germline, CDR1 is SGHTA and CDR2 FQGNSA. The V and J ends lost 5 bases and 14 bases respectively, with 19 bases between them. CDR3 length equals 13 residues. CDR3 nucleotides: TGTGCCAGCAGCCGTCCCTTTCCAGGGATAGAGTTCTTC. Its translation: CASSRPFPGIEFF.